This T cell receptor beta chain was sequenced during a study of tumor-infiltrating lymphocytes in primary liver carcinoma. On the study more broadly: The tumors, T1-T3 N0M0 lesions, were roughly 4.2 to 11 cm across.

Researchers generated TCR beta cDNA from approximately 500 ng of total RNA, relying on a constant-region primer. For TCR beta, libraries were produced by three nested multiplex PCR rounds using slightly modified ARM-PCR. In the first two PCR rounds, TRBV1-TRBV30 forward primers were paired with a C-beta reverse primer, and each round lasted roughly 10 cycles. MiXCR, applied by TCRdb to the multiplex PCR reads, yields one record per CDR3 protein. This table has about 59,000 distinct CDR3 sequences, roughly 70% appearing once. Note on this clonotype: Antigen: not known.

Study conclusions and caveats: Between tumor regions, pairs overlapped more than tumor-adjacent and tumor-blood pairs did. All five tumor regions shared only about 7-24% of top clones. The study found a significantly higher top-250-clone fraction in tumors than in blood (p = 0.039).

The CDR3 extends over 17 amino acids. Germline V lookup: CDR1 MNHNY, CDR2 SVGAGI (reference sequence). From unsorted bulk tissue weighing about 18-30 mg, DNA and RNA were co-extracted. The chain uses TRBV6-6 and TRBJ1-5, with TRBD1 identical over 8 bases. The material sequenced was liver tumor tissue from sampling region 2. Stated subset: tumor region T2, inferior pole. The TCR originated in a man in his forties or fifties with primary liver carcinoma and hepatitis B virus infection. In nucleotides, the CDR3 is TGTGTCATCAGTTGGGTTCAGGGGGCGGATAGCAATCAGCCCCAGCATTTT. It specifies CVISWVQGADSNQPQHF.